A selection of T cell receptor beta chains follows, all from one sample in a study of blood T cell repertoires in COVID-19. Repertoires were generated with immunoSEQ multiplex PCR, while TCRdb's copy carries only in-frame clones and drops some. The sample contains more than 200,000 clones, roughly 91% of which appear only once. The sequenced material came from PBMCs or T cells enriched from blood (not recorded which). Every receptor here comes from a man aged 30 to 45 in a cohort exposed to, infected with or recovered from COVID-19 (not recorded which). The CDR3 runs from the conserved cysteine through the conserved F or W. The D gene is left open where the match is weak. Only some rows state a clone size, as once, few, many or a class for expanded clones.

d_call	v_call	j_call	clone_size	cdr3_aa	cdr3_nt
-	TRBV5-8	TRBJ2-7	-	CASSRKQGIWEQYF	TGTGCCAGCAGCCGCAAGCAGGGGATTTGGGAGCAGTACTTC
-	TRBV5-1	TRBJ2-3	-	CASSLVRASTDTQYF	TGCGCCAGCAGCTTGGTGAGAGCTAGCACAGATACGCAGTATTTT
-	TRBV15	TRBJ1-4	-	CATSRDLRATNEKLFF	TGTGCCACCAGCAGAGATCTGAGAGCAACTAATGAAAAACTGTTTTTT
-	TRBV27	TRBJ1-1	-	CASSLTGWTEAFF	TGTGCCAGCAGCTTAACGGGGTGGACTGAAGCTTTCTTT
-	TRBV4-3	TRBJ2-4	-	CASSPQGRGEARDIQYF	TGCGCCAGCAGCCCCCAGGGCAGAGGGGAGGCGAGGGACATTCAGTACTTC
-	TRBV27	TRBJ2-1	once	CASRETGSNEQFF	TGTGCCAGCAGGGAGACAGGATCTAATGAGCAGTTCTTC
-	TRBV6-5	TRBJ1-6	-	CASTGRGMGNSPLHF	TGTGCCAGCACCGGGAGGGGGATGGGGAATTCACCCCTCCACTTT
-	TRBV21-1	TRBJ1-5	-	CASSDYRGWVQPQHF	TGTGCCAGCAGCGATTACAGGGGATGGGTTCAGCCCCAGCATTTT
TRBD1	TRBV10-2	TRBJ1-2	-	CASREPGQGALRGYTF	TGCGCCAGCAGGGAACCGGGACAGGGGGCCCTTCGAGGCTACACCTTC
TRBD1	TRBV6-4	TRBJ1-2	-	CASSATGGAQYGYTF	TGTGCCAGCAGCGCCACAGGGGGCGCACAATACGGCTACACCTTC
-	TRBV19	TRBJ1-4	-	CASRTGEKLFF	TGTGCCAGTAGGACGGGGGAAAAACTGTTTTTT
-	TRBV5-1	TRBJ2-7	few	CASSLLLNSYEQYF	TGCGCCAGCAGCCTCTTACTGAACTCCTACGAGCAGTACTTC
TRBD2	TRBV5-6	TRBJ2-1	-	CASSLAAGVYNEQFF	TGTGCCAGCAGCTTGGCAGCGGGGGTCTACAATGAGCAGTTCTTC
TRBD2	TRBV10-2	TRBJ2-7	-	CASRGTDGTSGNDEQYF	TGCGCCAGCAGAGGGACTGATGGGACTAGCGGGAACGACGAGCAGTACTTC
-	TRBV5-1	TRBJ1-4	-	CASSSGEKLFF	TGCGCCAGCAGCTCGGGTGAAAAACTGTTTTTT
-	TRBV7-8	TRBJ2-3	-	CASSTQGDTQYF	TGTGCCAGCAGCACCCAGGGAGATACGCAGTATTTT
-	TRBV6-5	TRBJ1-3	-	CASSYSTGSGNTIYF	TGTGCCAGCAGTTACTCGACTGGCTCTGGAAACACCATATATTTT
TRBD2	TRBV6-2/TRBV6-3	TRBJ2-2	-	CASSYLSSGNTGELFF	TGTGCCAGCAGTTATTTATCTAGCGGGAACACCGGGGAGCTGTTTTTT
-	TRBV10-3	TRBJ2-2	many	CAISESTGGAGAGELFF	TGTGCCATCAGTGAGTCGACGGGGGGAGCAGGGGCCGGGGAGCTGTTTTTT
TRBD1	TRBV4-1	TRBJ1-5	-	CASSPLGDSPNQPQHF	TGCGCCAGCAGCCCCCTGGGGGACAGCCCTAATCAGCCCCAGCATTTT
TRBD1	TRBV5-1	TRBJ2-7	-	CASSWRQGSYEQYF	TGCGCCAGCAGCTGGCGACAGGGATCCTACGAGCAGTACTTC
-	TRBV20-1	TRBJ2-1	-	CSASSEFKSSYNEQFF	TGCAGTGCTAGTTCAGAATTTAAAAGCTCCTACAATGAGCAGTTCTTC
TRBD2	TRBV7-9	TRBJ2-3	-	CASTGGSAGGADTQYF	TGTGCCAGCACCGGGGGGTCGGCGGGAGGGGCAGATACGCAGTATTTT
-	TRBV9	TRBJ1-2	-	CASSPLTGTNYGYTF	TGTGCCAGCAGCCCCCTGACAGGAACTAACTATGGCTACACCTTC
-	TRBV7-2	TRBJ2-7	-	CASSPEFEQYF	TGTGCCAGCAGCCCGGAGTTCGAGCAGTACTTC
TRBD2	TRBV9	TRBJ2-5	-	CASSPRLAEETQYF	TGTGCCAGCAGCCCACGACTAGCGGAAGAGACCCAGTACTTC